Below are 13 T cell receptor beta chains sequenced from a single sample in a study of T cell repertoires in cytomegalovirus infection. TCRdb re-called the reads through MiXCR, storing one row per CDR3 protein. The sample includes 150,000 to 200,000 distinct CDR3 sequences, approximately 30% of them seen just once. The sequenced material came from PBMCs. The receptor set was obtained from a human donor in good health (CMV status not recorded). Some clones in this sample may be carry-over from other donors' samples.

This clonotype was detected only a few times. The V call is TRBV20-1, the J call TRBJ2-1; 7 bases agree with TRBD1. V was clipped by 5 bases and J by 10 bases; unmatched bases: 14. Per germline, CDR1 DFQATT and CDR2 SNEGSKA (reference sequence). The CDR3 has 14 amino acids. The chain's CDR3 is CSAPRQGPYPEQFF. The DNA of the CDR3 is TGCAGTGCTCCAAGACAGGGACCCTACCCCGAGCAGTTCTTC.

This clonotype was picked up many times. This chain uses TRBV7-3 with TRBJ2-5, with 7 bases fitting TRBD1. V lost 5 bases and J lost 3; bases outside the gene matches: 3. Germline V CDR1 and CDR2: SGHTA, FQGTGA. The CDR3 has 13 residues. The CDR3 reads CASSRDREETQYF. The CDR3 DNA reads TGTGCCAGCAGCCGCGACAGGGAAGAGACCCAGTACTTC.

The table lists this clonotype with many counts. This sequence joins TRBV7-2 and TRBJ1-2; 8 bases agree with TRBD1. Per the germline V gene, CDR1 is SGHTA and CDR2 is FQGNSA. The CDR3 loop spans 14 amino acids. J lost 8 bases, V lost 5 bases, and 10 bases had no gene match. CDR3 nucleotides: TGTGCCAGCAGCCCCCCCAGGCAGGGGGCCGGCTACACCTTC. Protein product: CASSPPRQGAGYTF.

J is TRBJ2-3 and V is TRBV2; maybe TRBD1 (6 bases). The CDR3 extends over 14 amino acids. V lost 10 bases, J lost 2 bases, and 16 bases lay in between. CDR1 is SNHLY and CDR2 is FYNNEI in the germline V gene. The CDR3 reads CATSQDSLTDTQYF. The CDR3 DNA follows: TGTGCCACCTCCCAGGACAGCCTCACAGATACGCAGTATTTT.

This clonotype came up many times. This sequence joins TRBV12-3 or TRBV12-4 and TRBJ1-3; 9 bases match TRBD1. Trimming took 5 bases from V and 0 from J; bases not matched to a gene: 8. The CDR3 totals 17 residues. CDR3 sequence (DNA): TGTGCCAGCAGTCCACGAGGACAGGGGTTCTCTGGAAACACCATATATTTT. This translates into CASSPRGQGFSGNTIYF.

The J gene is TRBJ2-1, the V gene TRBV7-9; TRBD1 matches at 10 bases. The CDR3 consists of 14 residues. Germline assignment: CDR1 SEHNR and CDR2 FQNEAQ (reference sequence). Trimming took 2 bases from V and 8 from J; bases not matched to a gene: 3. CDR3 nucleotides: TGTGCCAGCAGCTTAACCGGGACAGGGGATGAGCAGTTCTTC. This encodes CASSLTGTGDEQFF.

The CDR3 spells CASSKLQSVAEAFF. The CDR3 DNA reads as TGTGCCAGCAGCAAGCTGCAGAGTGTCGCTGAAGCTTTCTTT. The rearrangement joins TRBV7-2 to TRBJ1-1; D is unresolved. Per the germline V gene, CDR1 is SGHTA and CDR2 is FQGNSA. V shed 5 bases and J shed 6 bases, with 16 bases lying between them. The CDR3 runs 14 residues.

CDR3 loop: CSARSGRDQPQHF. CDR3 nucleotide sequence: TGCAGTGCTAGATCCGGTAGGGATCAGCCCCAGCATTTT. The rearrangement joins TRBV20-1 to TRBJ1-5; D not certain. V was clipped by 2 bases and J by 5 bases, with 10 bases between them. CDR1 is DFQATT and CDR2 is SNEGSKA in the germline V gene (reference sequence). This CDR3 spans 13 amino acids.

There are many counts of this clonotype. The V call is TRBV11-2, the J call TRBJ1-1; D not certain. V shed 5 bases and J shed 6 bases, with 19 bases lying between them. This CDR3 region has 15 residues. Per germline, CDR1 SGHAT and CDR2 FQNNGV. CDR3 in amino acids: CASSPAGQFGAEAFF. The CDR3 coding sequence is TGTGCCAGCAGCCCTGCCGGGCAGTTCGGGGCTGAAGCTTTCTTT.

This clonotype was observed a few times. V gene TRBV5-1 combines with J gene TRBJ1-2; possible D gene TRBD1, 5 bases. Trimming cost V 4 bases and J 2 bases, with 9 bases left between them. CDR3 size: 13 residues. Germline CDR1 is SGHRS and CDR2 is YFSETQ. The CDR3 here is CASSVQANYGYTF. The CDR3, as DNA: TGCGCCAGCAGCGTACAGGCGAACTATGGCTACACCTTC.

Ten or more counts support this clonotype. V usage is TRBV7-2 and J usage is TRBJ1-1; 9 positions agree with TRBD1. Germline CDR1 and CDR2: SGHTA and FQGNSA. The CDR3 consists of 15 residues. J was trimmed by 4 bases and V by 5 bases; bases with no gene match: 8. The CDR3 region has the DNA TGTGCCAGCAGCCCGACAGGGGGAGTGAGCACTGAAGCTTTCTTT. Protein sequence: CASSPTGGVSTEAFF.

The V call is TRBV20-1, the J call TRBJ2-1; unclear D gene. The CDR3 sequence is 15 residues long. Trimming removed 0 bases from V and 3 bases from J, with 12 bases in between. From germline, CDR1 is DFQATT and CDR2 SNEGSKA (reference sequence). The DNA of the CDR3 is TGCAGTGCTAGAGATGAATTAGCCTTCTACAATGAGCAGTTCTTC. It codes for CSARDELAFYNEQFF.

The rearrangement uses TRBV28 and TRBJ1-1, with 11 bases identical to TRBD1. CDR3 length equals 14 residues. J gave up 8 bases and V 2 bases, and 4 bases lay outside the gene matches. Per the germline V gene, CDR1 is MDHEN and CDR2 is SYDVKM. The CDR3 loop is CASSLPRTGGEAFF. Here the CDR3 DNA reads TGTGCCAGCAGTTTACCCCGGACAGGGGGCGAAGCTTTCTTT.